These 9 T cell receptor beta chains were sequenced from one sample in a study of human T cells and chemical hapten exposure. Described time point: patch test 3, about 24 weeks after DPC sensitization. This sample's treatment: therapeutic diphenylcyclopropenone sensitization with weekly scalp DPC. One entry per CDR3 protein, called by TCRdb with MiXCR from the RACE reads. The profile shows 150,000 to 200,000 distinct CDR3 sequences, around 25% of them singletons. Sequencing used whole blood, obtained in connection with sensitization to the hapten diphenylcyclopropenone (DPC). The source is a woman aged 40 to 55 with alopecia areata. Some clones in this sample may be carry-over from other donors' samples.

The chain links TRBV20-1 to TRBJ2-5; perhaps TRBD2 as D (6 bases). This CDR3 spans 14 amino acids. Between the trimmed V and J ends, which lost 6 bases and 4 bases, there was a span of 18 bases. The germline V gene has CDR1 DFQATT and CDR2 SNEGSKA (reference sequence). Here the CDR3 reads CSAPRSVGGETQYF. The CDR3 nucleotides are TGCAGTGCCCCCCGGTCGGTGGGAGGAGAGACCCAGTACTTC.

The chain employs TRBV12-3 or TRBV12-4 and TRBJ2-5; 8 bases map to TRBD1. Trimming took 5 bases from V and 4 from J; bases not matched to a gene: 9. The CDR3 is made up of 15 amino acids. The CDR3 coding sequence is TGTGCCAGCAGTCTGGCTTGGACAGGGAGAGAGACCCAGTACTTC. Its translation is CASSLAWTGRETQYF.

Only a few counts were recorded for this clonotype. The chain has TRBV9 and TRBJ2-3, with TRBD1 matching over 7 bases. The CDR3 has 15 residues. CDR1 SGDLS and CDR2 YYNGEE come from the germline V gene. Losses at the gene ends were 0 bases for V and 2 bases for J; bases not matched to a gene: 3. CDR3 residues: CASSVGTGNTDTQYF. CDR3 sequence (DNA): TGTGCCAGCAGCGTAGGGACAGGAAACACAGATACGCAGTATTTT.

CDR3 in amino acids: CASSQTRIIPGNNQPQHF. The DNA of the CDR3 is TGCGCCAGCAGCCAAACCAGGATAATTCCGGGAAACAATCAGCCCCAGCATTTT. This chain connects TRBV4-1 to TRBJ1-5; D remains ambiguous. The CDR3 is 18 amino acids. V lost 2 bases, J lost 3 bases, and 20 bases lay in between. In germline, CDR1 is MGHRA, CDR2 YSYEKL.

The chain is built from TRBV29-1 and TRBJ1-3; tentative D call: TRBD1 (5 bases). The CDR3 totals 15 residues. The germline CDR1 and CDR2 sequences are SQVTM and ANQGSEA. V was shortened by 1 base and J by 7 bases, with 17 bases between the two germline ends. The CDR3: CSVEGRQGLRNTIYF. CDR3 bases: TGCAGCGTTGAAGGTCGCCAGGGTCTTCGGAACACCATATATTTT.

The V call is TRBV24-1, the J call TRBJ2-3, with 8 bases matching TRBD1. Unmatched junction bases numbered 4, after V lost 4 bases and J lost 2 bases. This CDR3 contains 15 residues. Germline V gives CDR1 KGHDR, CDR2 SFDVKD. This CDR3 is CATSDQGQVTDTQYF. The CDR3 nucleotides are TGTGCCACCAGTGACCAGGGACAGGTCACAGATACGCAGTATTTT.

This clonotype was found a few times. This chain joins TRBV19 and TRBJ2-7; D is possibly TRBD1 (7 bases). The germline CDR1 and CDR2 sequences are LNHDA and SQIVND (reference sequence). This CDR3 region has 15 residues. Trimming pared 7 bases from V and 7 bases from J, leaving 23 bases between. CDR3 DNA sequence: TGTGCCAGTATGGCCGCGTCAGGGGGGACCCAGGAGCAGTACTTC. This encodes CASMAASGGTQEQYF.

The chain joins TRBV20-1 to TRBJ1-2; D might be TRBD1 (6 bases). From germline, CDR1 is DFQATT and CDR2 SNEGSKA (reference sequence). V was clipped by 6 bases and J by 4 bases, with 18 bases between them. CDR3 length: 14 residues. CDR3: CSASTGLPGYGYTF. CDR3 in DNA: TGCAGTGCATCGACAGGCCTCCCGGGCTATGGCTACACCTTC.

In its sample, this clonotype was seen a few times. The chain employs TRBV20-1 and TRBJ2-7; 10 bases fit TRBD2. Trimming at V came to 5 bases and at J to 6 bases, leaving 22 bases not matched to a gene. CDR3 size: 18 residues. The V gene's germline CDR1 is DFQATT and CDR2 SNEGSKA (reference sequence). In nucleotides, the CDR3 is TGCAGTGCTTGGTCGGCCAGGGACCCTAGCGGGAGACGTCCCGAGCAGTACTTC. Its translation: CSAWSARDPSGRRPEQYF.